A selection of T cell receptor beta chains follows, all from one sample in a study of CD8+CD57+ T cells in acquired aplastic anemia. In TCRdb, the reads were re-called with MiXCR into one record per CDR3 protein. The table lists hundreds of thousands of distinct CDR3 sequences, around 33% of them singletons. The sample consisted of sorted CD4+, CD8+, or CD8+CD57+ T cells (not recorded which) from PBMCs. These TCRs come from a human donor with aplastic anemia. CDR3s leave out the opening cysteine and the closing phenylalanine or tryptophan. The D gene is left open where the match is weak.

D gene	V gene	J gene	CDR3 protein
TRBD1	TRBV19	TRBJ1-2	ASSSSGQGDYGYT
TRBD1	TRBV20-1	TRBJ2-3	SESGGRTDTQY
NA	TRBV2	TRBJ2-1	ASTSGTYNEQF
TRBD1	TRBV5-4	TRBJ2-7	ASSSGHFTGGNYEQY
NA	TRBV2	TRBJ1-5	ASSLRGAIQPQH
NA	TRBV10-3	TRBJ1-1	AISDLSGSTEAF
NA	TRBV7-8	TRBJ2-1	AVGMYNEQF
NA	TRBV7-2	TRBJ1-4	ASSLWGEKLF
NA	TRBV19	TRBJ2-4	ASSSVRKNIQY
TRBD2	TRBV9	TRBJ2-7	ARSVGGSGVYEQY
NA	TRBV12-3/TRBV12-4	TRBJ1-4	ASSKQDLNEKLF
NA	TRBV7-6	TRBJ2-3	ASSLGFSTDTQY
TRBD2	TRBV7-2	TRBJ2-7	ASSSSGGASYGQY
TRBD1	TRBV14	TRBJ1-1	ASSQTGAARAF
NA	TRBV20-1	TRBJ1-2	SARDPGYGGYGYT
TRBD2	TRBV27	TRBJ2-7	ASSLAGGPANEQY
TRBD1	TRBV6-1	TRBJ1-1	ASSPGTGATNTEAF
NA	TRBV19	TRBJ2-1	ASSRQGLHEQF
TRBD1	TRBV7-9	TRBJ2-7	ASSFRTGVPYEQY
NA	TRBV29-1	TRBJ1-2	SVESVNYGYT
NA	TRBV2	TRBJ1-5	ASSAQAGNQPQH
NA	TRBV29-1	TRBJ1-5	SVAGRGEQPQH
NA	TRBV20-1	TRBJ1-2	RSAGYGYT
TRBD2	TRBV10-3	TRBJ2-5	AIRAGTSGRETQY
NA	TRBV12-3/TRBV12-4	TRBJ2-7	ASSYNDGYEQY
NA	TRBV2	TRBJ2-5	ASSEGLETQY
NA	TRBV29-1	TRBJ2-7	SVVGTGSSYGQC
NA	TRBV30	TRBJ2-7	AWSDLGDIMGKHYEQY
TRBD1	TRBV19	TRBJ1-2	ASIPGTGSHYGYT